Each of the 17 T cell receptor beta chains below was sequenced from the same sample in a study of T cell changes during pregnancy in multiple sclerosis. Only in-frame clones appear in the TCRdb table, and some are missing; sequencing was by immunoSEQ multiplex PCR. The table shows some 85,000 clones, with 94% occurring only once. The starting material was peripheral blood, obtained in the third trimester of pregnancy. The receptor source for this set is a female donor with multiple sclerosis, enrolled in a pregnancy study.

The table lists this clone with a count of one. This chain joins TRBV21-1 and TRBJ2-7; the tabulated D call, TRBD2, remains unverified against the DNA. TRBV21-1 is tagged as a pseudogene. The CDR3 covers 18 residues. CDR3 in amino acids: CASSRPTSGRASGYEQYF. DNA of the CDR3: TGTGCCAGCAGCAGGCCCACTAGCGGGAGGGCTTCGGGCTACGAGCAGTACTTC.

This chain uses TRBV5-5 with TRBJ2-1, with TRBD1 matching 7 bases. CDR3 length: 16 residues. The germline V gene has CDR1 SGHKS and CDR2 YYEKEE (reference sequence). Trimming cost V 3 bases and J 7 bases; bases outside gene matches: 13. CDR3 DNA: TGTGCCAGCAGCTGGGGACAGATAGCTAGGGGGAATGAGCAGTTCTTC. Protein sequence: CASSWGQIARGNEQFF.

V is TRBV14 and J is TRBJ2-1; 10 nucleotides agree with TRBD1. Per the germline V gene, CDR1 is SGHDN and CDR2 is FVKESK. The V and J ends lost 2 bases and 6 bases, in that order; junction bases with no gene match: 7. The CDR3 length is 16 residues. CDR3 DNA: TGTGCCAGCAGCCAACAGGGACAGGGGTTCCGCAATGAGCAGTTCTTC. This translates into CASSQQGQGFRNEQFF.

This chain joins TRBV6-1 and TRBJ2-2, with D possibly being TRBD1 (6 bases). Germline V gene lookup returns CDR1 MNHNS and CDR2 SASEGT. V lost 4 bases, J lost 6 bases, and 9 bases lay in between. This CDR3 contains 13 residues. In nucleotides, the CDR3 is TGTGCCAGCAGTGGGCAGGGGTCCGGGGAGCTGTTTTTT. Encoded protein: CASSGQGSGELFF.

The CDR3 loop reads CASSFLSLTRGTQYF. CDR3 in DNA: TGTGCCAGCAGCTTCCTGAGTTTGACTAGAGGGACGCAGTATTTT. The V and J genes are TRBV7-2 and TRBJ2-3; D possibly corresponds to TRBD2 (6 bases). Germline V gene data show CDR1 as SGHTA and CDR2 as FQGNSA. The CDR3 covers 15 residues. Trimming stripped 3 bases from V and 9 bases from J, with 19 bases between.

The chain has TRBV30 and TRBJ2-5; possible D gene TRBD2, 7 bases. V dropped 5 bases and J dropped 1 base, with 17 bases sitting between them. The CDR3 spans 15 residues. CDR1 and CDR2 (germline): GTSNPN, SVGIG (reference sequence). In nucleotides, the CDR3 is TGTGCCTGGGCCCGGGGGGCCAGAAGCCAAGAGACCCAGTACTTC. This translates into CAWARGARSQETQYF.

This clone was seen only once. The chain is built from TRBV4-2 and TRBJ1-1, with TRBD1 matching 7 bases. The CDR3 is made up of 13 amino acids. The germline CDR1 and CDR2 sequences are LGHNA and YNFKEQ. J lost 9 bases, V lost 4 bases, and 8 bases had no gene match. The CDR3 nucleotides are TGTGCCAGCAGCCCAAACAGGGGTTCCCAAGCTTTCTTT. Translation: CASSPNRGSQAFF.

The rearrangement joins TRBV6-4 to TRBJ2-1, with TRBD2 identical over 8 bases. The CDR3 covers 15 residues. Trimming at V came to 6 bases and at J to 6 bases, leaving 10 bases not matched to a gene. Germline V gene lookup returns CDR1 MRHNA and CDR2 SNTAGT. The DNA of the CDR3 is TGTGCCAGCAGCGAATCCGGGACTAGACCCAATGAGCAGTTCTTC. Its protein is CASSESGTRPNEQFF.

The gene calls are TRBV18 and TRBJ2-5; D unresolved. The germline V and J ends were trimmed by 1 base and 0 bases, with 6 bases remaining between them. The germline V gene has CDR1 KGHSH and CDR2 LQKENI. CDR3 length: 14 residues. Here the CDR3 DNA reads TGTGCCAGCTCACCACAACTCAACCAAGAGACCCAGTACTTC. This sequence encodes CASSPQLNQETQYF.

The chain recombines TRBV6-5 with TRBJ1-5; the D gene is possibly TRBD1 (6 bases). V gave up 8 bases and J gave up 7 bases, with 15 bases separating them. The CDR3 runs to 13 residues. Germline assignment: CDR1 MNHEY and CDR2 SVGAGI. CDR3 loop: CASHRVPGQPQHF. Written as DNA, the CDR3 is TGTGCCAGCCACAGGGTACCGGGGCAGCCCCAGCATTTT.

The J gene is TRBJ2-1, the V gene TRBV25-1, with 7 bases matching TRBD2. V trimming: 2 bases; J trimming: 6 bases; junction bases outside the gene matches: 7. This CDR3 has 15 amino acids. Germline V CDR1 and CDR2: MGHDK, SYGVNS. The CDR3 DNA is TGTGCCAGCAGTGAAGTCGGGGACTATGGCAATGAGCAGTTCTTC. The encoded protein is CASSEVGDYGNEQFF.

V gene TRBV5-5 combines with J gene TRBJ2-7, with a possible D match to TRBD1 (6 bases). CDR3 length equals 15 residues. Germline assignment: CDR1 SGHKS and CDR2 YYEKEE (reference sequence). Trimming cost V 0 bases and J 1 base, with 11 bases left between them. CDR3 sequence: CASSLVTTGSYEQYF. The CDR3 nucleotides read TGTGCCAGCAGCTTGGTCACGACAGGATCCTACGAGCAGTACTTC.

The chain uses TRBV11-2 and TRBJ2-1, with TRBD2 as a possible D gene (6 bases). Per the germline V gene, CDR1 is SGHAT and CDR2 is FQNNGV. The V end was cut by 3 bases, the J end by 5 bases, with 14 bases between. The CDR3 spans 15 residues. The DNA of the CDR3 is TGTGCCAGCAGCTTTGTGGCATCGGGAGACAATGAGCAGTTCTTC. Its protein is CASSFVASGDNEQFF.

The rearrangement joins TRBV6-1 to TRBJ1-2; TRBD1 agrees at 7 bases. Germline V gene sequence: CDR1 MNHNS, CDR2 SASEGT. Losses at the gene ends were 10 bases for V and 6 bases for J; bases not matched to a gene: 5. The CDR3 totals 11 residues. CDR3 sequence (DNA): TGTGCCACGACAGGGTTTAATGGCTACACCTTC. This gives the protein CATTGFNGYTF.

The J gene is TRBJ2-7, the V gene TRBV13; tentative D call: TRBD1 (5 bases). V lost 4 bases and J lost 6, with 28 bases in between. The CDR3 loop spans 18 amino acids. Looked up from germline, CDR1 is PRHDT and CDR2 is FYEKMQ (reference sequence). Here the CDR3 reads CASSSSGWTIRNGPEQYF. CDR3 bases: TGTGCCAGCAGCTCATCAGGGTGGACCATTAGAAATGGTCCCGAGCAGTACTTC.

The chain recombines TRBV7-2 with TRBJ2-3; D is possibly TRBD2 (5 bases). Deletions cut 4 bases from V and 6 bases from J, with 17 bases between. CDR1 is SGHTA and CDR2 is FQGNSA in the germline V gene. This CDR3 is 15 amino acids long. The CDR3 region is CASSSRQGGGDTQYF. CDR3 sequence (DNA): TGTGCCAGCAGCTCCAGACAAGGAGGTGGGGATACGCAGTATTTT.

The V gene is TRBV19, the J gene TRBJ2-7; TRBD2 matches at 12 bases. J lost 6 bases, V lost 5 bases, and 5 bases had no gene match. Per germline, CDR1 LNHDA and CDR2 SQIVND (reference sequence). The CDR3 covers 14 residues. This CDR3 reads CASSRLAGASEQYF. The CDR3 DNA is TGTGCCAGTAGTCGACTAGCGGGAGCCTCCGAGCAGTACTTC.